These T cell receptor beta chains were read from a single sample in a study of control samples from healthy donors and cancer patients. The method was immunoSEQ multiplex PCR; TCRdb's version includes in-frame clones alone and lacks a portion of them. The table includes hundreds of thousands of clones, over 75% detected once. The specimen sequenced was PBMCs. Receptor source: a woman aged 60 to 75 with lung cancer. Each CDR3 is given with its conserved first and last residue. The D gene is left open where the match is weak. For some rows the clone size is stated as once, few or many, or as a class when expanded; others skip it.

>TRBJ1-1|TRBV9|NA|NA
TGTGCCAGCAGCGTAGCTCTTGGTGAAGCTTTCTTT
CASSVALGEAFF
>TRBJ1-6|TRBV7-9|NA|NA
TGTGCCAGCAGCCCAGGGACGGGTTATAATTCACCCCTCCACTTT
CASSPGTGYNSPLHF
>TRBJ1-2|TRBV6-5|NA|TRBD1
TGTGCCAGCAGTTATCCCGGGACAGGGGGTGGCTACACCTTC
CASSYPGTGGGYTF
>TRBJ1-2|TRBV14|NA|NA
TGTGCCAGCAGCCAATCTCGAGGGGGTGACTATGGCTACACCTTC
CASSQSRGGDYGYTF
>TRBJ2-3|TRBV5-1|NA|TRBD2
TGCGCCAGCAGCACGGGGACTAGCGGGGGACCCACAGATACGCAGTATTTT
CASSTGTSGGPTDTQYF
>TRBJ1-4|TRBV5-1|NA|TRBD1
TGCGCCAGCAGCGGTCAGGGGGGCTCTAATGAAAAACTGTTTTTT
CASSGQGGSNEKLFF
>TRBJ1-1|TRBV5-5|NA|NA
TGTGCCAGCAGCTTCACAGGGCTGGGGGACACTGAAGCTTTCTTT
CASSFTGLGDTEAFF
>TRBJ1-4|TRBV4-1|once|TRBD1
TGCGCCAGCGGCGGGACAGCCCATGCAACTAATGAAAAACTGTTTTTT
CASGGTAHATNEKLFF
>TRBJ1-5|TRBV6-5|NA|TRBD1
TGTGCCAGTGGGACAGGGGAAGGCAATCAGCCCCAGCATTTT
CASGTGEGNQPQHF
>TRBJ1-3|TRBV2|few|NA
TGTGCCAGCGACAGGAGCTCTGGAAACACCATATATTTT
CASDRSSGNTIYF
>TRBJ1-2|TRBV11-2|NA|NA
TGTGCCAGCAGCTTAGGGGTCCTGGGGGGGCGCGGCTACACCTTC
CASSLGVLGGRGYTF
>TRBJ1-6|TRBV3-1/TRBV3-2|NA|NA
TGTGCCAGCAGCCAAGGGACGGGTAATTCACCCCTCCACTTT
CASSQGTGNSPLHF
>TRBJ2-1|TRBV15|once|NA
TGTGCCACCAGCAGAGTTGCGGTCATGACTCACAATGAGCAGTTCTTC
CATSRVAVMTHNEQFF
>TRBJ1-3|TRBV30|NA|NA
TGTGCCTGGACCCCAAAACAGGGAAGTTCTGGAAACACCATATATTTT
CAWTPKQGSSGNTIYF
>TRBJ1-4|TRBV19|NA|NA
TGTGCCAGTAGTATCTACCCGAATGAAAAACTGTTTTTT
CASSIYPNEKLFF
>TRBJ1-3|TRBV28|NA|NA
TGTGCCAGCAGTTTTCAGGGCCTCTCTGGAAACACCATATATTTT
CASSFQGLSGNTIYF
>TRBJ1-4|TRBV4-2|NA|TRBD1
TGTGCCAGCAGCCAAGATGTTGGGACAGGGAATGAAAAACTGTTTTTT
CASSQDVGTGNEKLFF
>TRBJ1-2|TRBV4-1|once|NA
TGCGCCAGCAGCCAAGATCAAGATTCCCGTGGCTACACCTTC
CASSQDQDSRGYTF
>TRBJ1-1|TRBV11-2|NA|TRBD1
TGTGCCAGCGGGCTAGGAAGACAGGGGTGGAACACTGAAGCTTTCTTT
CASGLGRQGWNTEAFF
>TRBJ2-1|TRBV5-4|NA|NA
TGTGCCAGCAGTACTCGTAAGGTAGGGGACAATGAGCAGTTCTTC
CASSTRKVGDNEQFF
>TRBJ2-2|TRBV7-8|NA|NA
TGTGCCAGCAGCTTATCAGAGTCCTCGAACACCGGGGAGCTGTTTTTT
CASSLSESSNTGELFF
>TRBJ1-4|TRBV3-1/TRBV3-2|NA|NA
TGTGCCGGCAGCCAACCAAATGAAAAACTGTTTTTT
CAGSQPNEKLFF
>TRBJ1-2|TRBV7-9|NA|NA
TGTGCCAGCAGCCCCATGGGGGACTATGGCTACACCTTC
CASSPMGDYGYTF
>TRBJ2-5|TRBV20-1|NA|NA
TGCAGTGCTAGTATCAGGGGCCAAGAGACCCAGTACTTC
CSASIRGQETQYF
>TRBJ2-5|TRBV7-6|few|TRBD2
TGTGCCAGCAGCTTAGGACGACTAGCGGGGCCCCAAGAGACCCAGTACTTC
CASSLGRLAGPQETQYF
>TRBJ1-2|TRBV18|NA|TRBD1
TGTGCCAGCTCACCAGTGACGAGGACAGGGGAGGGAGTAGGCTATGGCTACACCTTC
CASSPVTRTGEGVGYGYTF
>TRBJ1-3|TRBV11-2|NA|NA
TGTGCCAGCAGCTTAACGCAGGTTGGAAACACCATATATTTT
CASSLTQVGNTIYF